This entry lists 6 T cell receptor beta chains sequenced from one sample in a study of blood T cell repertoires in COVID-19. Clones were read by immunoSEQ multiplex PCR, and TCRdb kept only the in-frame ones, dropping some. The sample has roughly 250,000 clones, about 85% seen once; the top ten hold approximately 4.3%. The specimen sequenced was peripheral blood. Source of these receptors: a man aged 55 to 70 who had recovered from COVID-19.

CDR3 in DNA: TGTGCCTGGAGTGGGGGGGGTAGTCAAATGCCGTTCTTC. Amino acid sequence: CAWSGGGSQMPFF. V usage is TRBV30 and J usage is TRBJ2-1; TRBD2 matches 7 bases. CDR1 is GTSNPN and CDR2 is SVGIG in the germline V gene (reference sequence). V lost 1 base to trimming and J lost 15 bases; unmatched junction nucleotides: 12. This CDR3 is 13 amino acids long.

This chain links TRBV5-1 with TRBJ2-7, with 14 bases lining up with TRBD2. The CDR3 is 17 amino acids. CDR1 is SGHRS, CDR2 YFSETQ, per germline. Losses at the gene ends were 3 bases for V and 0 bases for J; bases not matched to a gene: 5. CDR3 in DNA: TGCGCCAGCAGCTCGGGACTAGCGGGGGAGAGCTCCTACGAGCAGTACTTC. Translation: CASSSGLAGESSYEQYF.

The J gene is TRBJ2-1, the V gene TRBV7-6, with a weak D call TRBD1 (5 bases). There are 14 residues in the CDR3. CDR1 and CDR2 from the germline V gene are SGHVS and FNYEAQ. V was shortened by 0 bases and J by 5 bases, with 8 bases between the two germline ends. Written as DNA, the CDR3 is TGTGCCAGCAGCTTAGCGTCAGGGAACAATGAGCAGTTCTTC. This sequence encodes CASSLASGNNEQFF.

The chain is built from TRBV6-6 and TRBJ2-2; TRBD2 matches 11 bases. Germline CDR1 is MNHNY and CDR2 is SVGAGI (reference sequence). The CDR3 consists of 16 residues. After removal of 7 bases from V and 4 bases from J, the junction contained 8 bases not matched to a gene. Written as DNA, the CDR3 is TGTGCCAGCACATTAGCGGGGGGGCCGCCCACCGGGGAGCTGTTTTTT. Translation: CASTLAGGPPTGELFF.

This sequence joins TRBV28 and TRBJ1-6, with 10 bases that match TRBD1. V was pared by 6 bases and J by 9 bases, with 8 bases of the junction left unmatched. Germline assignment: CDR1 MDHEN and CDR2 SYDVKM. CDR3 size: 15 residues. CDR3 protein: CASRIPTGGGSPLHF. The DNA for the CDR3 is TGTGCCAGCAGGATCCCGACAGGGGGCGGTTCACCCCTCCACTTT.

This clone occurred once. The chain is built from TRBV6-1 and TRBJ1-1; D is unclear. The germline V gene encodes CDR1 MNHNS and CDR2 SASEGT. Deletions cut 5 bases from V and 5 bases from J, with 9 bases between. CDR3 length: 12 residues. CDR3 bases: TGTGCCAGCAGTTGGCAGAAGACTGAAGCTTTCTTT. It translates to CASSWQKTEAFF.